This T cell receptor (beta chain) came from a study of blood T cell repertoires in COVID-19. Study overall: In each case, the material was cDNA or gDNA derived from T cells, B-cell-depleted T cells, or PBMCs.

CDR3 length equals 14 residues. Germline values: CDR1 KGHSH, CDR2 LQKENI. V lost 2 bases, J lost 2 bases, and 10 bases lay in between. Some clones are missing from TCRdb's copy, which holds only in-frame ones; the method was immunoSEQ multiplex PCR. Of about 38,000 clones in the sample, 85% are singletons; the top ten hold around 5%. The receptor was derived from a man aged 50 to 60 with active COVID-19. V and J are TRBV18 and TRBJ2-7; D is unresolved. Sequencing was done on a sample of peripheral blood. The CDR3 reads CASSPNGPTYEQYF. Written as DNA, the CDR3 is TGTGCCAGCTCACCAAATGGCCCCACCTACGAGCAGTACTTC.